One sample yielded the 5 T cell receptor beta chains listed below, sequenced in a study of T cells in localized non-small cell lung cancer. The table came from immunoSEQ multiplex PCR; TCRdb's copy has only in-frame clones and leaves some out. Of 30,000 to 35,000 clones in the sample, around 92% were seen once. The sample here was peripheral blood, taken before any cancer treatment. The receptors here all came from a female donor older than 55 with stage I lung adenocarcinoma.

The chain links TRBV15 to TRBJ2-5; no firm D call. Between the trimmed V and J ends, which lost 0 bases and 3 bases, there was a span of 5 bases. The CDR3 spans 13 residues. From germline, CDR1 is LNHNV and CDR2 YYDKDF (reference sequence). The CDR3 DNA follows: TGTGCCACCAGCAGAGAGTGGAAAGAGACCCAGTACTTC. It specifies CATSREWKETQYF.

This chain's CDR3 is CSVAQPQETQYF. The CDR3 DNA reads as TGCAGCGTTGCTCAACCTCAAGAGACCCAGTACTTC. The chain carries TRBV29-1 and TRBJ2-5; no firm D call. CDR3 length: 12 residues. V lost 4 bases, J lost 2 bases, and 8 bases lay in between. Germline CDR1 reads SQVTM; CDR2 reads ANQGSEA. The full variable domain, completed using reference TRBV29-1 and TRBJ2-5, is SAVISQKPSRDICQRGTSLTIQCQVDSQVTMMFWYRQQPGQSLTLIATANQGSEATYESGFVIDKFPISRPNLTFSTLTVSNMSPEDSSIYLCSVAQPQETQYFGPGTRLLVL.

The chain has TRBV4-3 and TRBJ2-3; 8 bases fit TRBD2. The CDR3 spans 17 residues. V gave up 1 base and J gave up 3 bases; unmatched junction bases: 9. Germline CDR1 reads LGHNA; CDR2 reads YSLEER. Here the CDR3 reads CASSQVRVSGGTDTQYF. As DNA, the CDR3 is TGCGCCAGCAGCCAAGTTAGGGTGAGCGGGGGTACAGATACGCAGTATTTT.

The chain links TRBV5-1 to TRBJ2-7; D gene uncertain. This CDR3 comprises 17 residues. CDR1 is SGHRS, CDR2 YFSETQ, per germline. Trimming removed 0 bases from V and 0 bases from J, with 16 bases in between. CDR3 nucleotides: TGCGCCAGCAGCTTGGCCCCTGGCAGGCCTTTCTCCTACGAGCAGTACTTC. Protein: CASSLAPGRPFSYEQYF.

This chain links TRBV5-5 with TRBJ2-7; D is undetermined. This CDR3 contains 16 residues. Germline V gene sequence: CDR1 SGHKS, CDR2 YYEKEE (reference sequence). V lost 1 base and J 3 bases, leaving 17 bases between the germline ends. The CDR3, as DNA: TGTGCCAGCAGCTTGTCGGGTCTTACAGTCGACTACGAGCAGTACTTC. Its translation is CASSLSGLTVDYEQYF.